This T cell receptor beta chain was captured by sequencing in a study of blood T cell repertoires in COVID-19. Across the whole study: PBMCs, B-cell-depleted T cells, or T cells provided the cDNA or gDNA that made up the material.

Original methodology: For nucleated cells, counts were estimated from reference gene primer amplification. Profiling relied on immunoSEQ multiplex PCR, and the TCRdb table lists in-frame clones only, not all of them. Clonal size and the V and J genes are those of that table, whereas D and trimming came from the DNA. Seen here are a few hundred thousand clones, about 86% observed once, and the top ten hold about 8.9%. Sequenced material: peripheral blood. The sequence came from a man older than 75 with acute or convalescent COVID-19.

The DNA of the CDR3 is TGTGCCAGCAGTTTACGCATGCAGTATCAGCCCCAGCATTTT. This codes for CASSLRMQYQPQHF. The V call is TRBV27, the J call TRBJ1-5; D is ambiguous. CDR1 is MNHEY and CDR2 is SMNVEV in the germline V gene (reference sequence). The CDR3 contains 14 residues. Trimming stripped 2 bases from V and 5 bases from J, with 10 bases between.